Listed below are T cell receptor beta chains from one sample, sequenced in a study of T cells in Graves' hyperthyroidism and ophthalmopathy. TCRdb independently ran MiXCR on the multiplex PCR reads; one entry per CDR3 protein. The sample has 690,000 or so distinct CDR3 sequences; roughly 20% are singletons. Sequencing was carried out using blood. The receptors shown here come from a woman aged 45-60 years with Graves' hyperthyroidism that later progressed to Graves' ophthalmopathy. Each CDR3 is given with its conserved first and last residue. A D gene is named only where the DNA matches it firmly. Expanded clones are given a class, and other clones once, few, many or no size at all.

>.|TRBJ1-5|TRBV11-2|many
CASSLSSNQPQHF
TGTGCCAGCAGCTTAAGTAGCAATCAGCCCCAGCATTTT
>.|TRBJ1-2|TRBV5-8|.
CASSLESVDYGYTF
TGTGCCAGCAGCTTAGAGTCAGTCGACTATGGCTACACCTTC
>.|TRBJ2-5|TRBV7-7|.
CASSLGKGPQETQYF
TGTGCTAGCAGCTTAGGGAAGGGACCCCAAGAGACCCAGTACTTC
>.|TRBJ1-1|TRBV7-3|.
CASSKDPLDRAFF
TGTGCCAGCAGCAAGGACCCCCTAGATCGGGCTTTCTTT
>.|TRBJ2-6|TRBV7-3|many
CASSSAGSGRWANVLTF
TGTGCCAGCAGCTCTGCGGGGTCGGGGCGCTGGGCCAACGTCCTGACTTTC
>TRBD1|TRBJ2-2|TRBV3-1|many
CASSHPGGASGELFF
TGTGCCAGCAGCCATCCAGGGGGCGCAAGCGGGGAGCTGTTTTTT
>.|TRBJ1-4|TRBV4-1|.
CASSQGGQTYAKLFF
TGCGCCAGCAGCCAAGGGGGTCAGACCTACGCAAAACTGTTTTTT
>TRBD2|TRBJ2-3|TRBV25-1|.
CASRLEGRGSSTDTQYF
TGTGCCAGTCGTCTTGAGGGGCGGGGGTCGAGCACAGATACGCAGTATTTT
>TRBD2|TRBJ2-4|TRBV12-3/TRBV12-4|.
CASSASGTSGKNIQSF
TGTGCCAGCAGTGCGTCCGGGACTAGCGGTAAAAACATTCAGTCCTTC
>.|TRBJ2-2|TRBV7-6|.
CASSYRSFTGKLFF
TGTGCCAGCAGCTACAGGAGTTTCACCGGGAAGCTGTTTTTT
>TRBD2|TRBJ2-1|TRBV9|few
CASSLAGKDEQFF
TGTGCCAGCAGCCTAGCGGGGAAGGATGAGCAGTTCTTC
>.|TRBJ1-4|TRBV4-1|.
CASSQPTGFDRLFF
TGCGCCAGCAGCCAACCCACAGGTTTCGACAGGTTGTTTTTT
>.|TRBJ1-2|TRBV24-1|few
CATSDSAVGQSYGYTF
TGTGCCACCAGTGATTCGGCGGTGGGCCAGAGCTATGGCTACACCTTC
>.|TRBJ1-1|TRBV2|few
CASRSYSNTEAFF
TGTGCCAGCAGATCCTACAGTAACACTGAAGCTTTCTTT
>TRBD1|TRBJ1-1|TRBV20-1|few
CSADGTGGLGTEAFF
TGCAGTGCCGATGGGACAGGGGGTTTGGGCACTGAAGCTTTCTTT
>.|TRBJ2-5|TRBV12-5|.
CASGLLYQETQYF
TGTGCTAGTGGTTTGCTGTACCAAGAGACCCAGTACTTC
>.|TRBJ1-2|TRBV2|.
CASSDRSRARGYGYTF
TGTGCCAGCAGTGATCGTTCTAGGGCCAGGGGATATGGCTACACCTTC
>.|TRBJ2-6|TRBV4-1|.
CASSQATQSSGANVLTF
TGCGCCAGCAGCCAGGCAACGCAGAGCTCTGGGGCCAACGTCCTGACTTTC
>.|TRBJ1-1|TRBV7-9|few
CAIHIGGRNTEAFF
TGTGCCATTCATATCGGGGGTCGGAACACTGAAGCTTTCTTT
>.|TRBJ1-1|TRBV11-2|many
CASSLSEAFF
TGTGCCAGCAGCTTATCCGAAGCTTTCTTT
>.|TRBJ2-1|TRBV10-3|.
CAISWRTPYNEQFF
TGTGCCATCAGTTGGCGGACTCCCTACAATGAGCAGTTCTTC
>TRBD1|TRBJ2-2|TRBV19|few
CASSPPGQGLTNTGELFF
TGTGCCAGTAGTCCCCCGGGACAGGGCTTAACGAACACCGGGGAGCTGTTTTTT
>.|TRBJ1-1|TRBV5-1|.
CASSLGAYEAFF
TGCGCCAGCAGCTTGGGGGCCTATGAAGCTTTCTTT
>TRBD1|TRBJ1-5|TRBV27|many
CASRTGTGFQPQHF
TGTGCCAGCAGGACCGGGACAGGGTTTCAGCCCCAGCATTTT
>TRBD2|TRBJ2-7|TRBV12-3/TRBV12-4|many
CASSRTSGSSYEQYF
TGTGCCAGCAGCCGGACTAGCGGGAGCTCCTACGAGCAGTACTTC
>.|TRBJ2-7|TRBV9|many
CASSPQVEPSYEQYF
TGTGCCAGCAGCCCCCAGGTTGAGCCCTCCTACGAGCAGTACTTC
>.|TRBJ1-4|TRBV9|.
CASILLYGVSDWKPTSTNEKLFF
TGTGCCAGCATCCTCCTTTATGGGGTCTCGGACTGGAAGCCGACATCAACTAATGAAAAACTGTTTTTT
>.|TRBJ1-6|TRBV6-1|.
CASSQTGRNSPLHF
TGTGCCAGCAGTCAAACGGGCCGAAATTCACCCCTCCACTTT
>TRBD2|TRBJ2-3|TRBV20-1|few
CSAPGLAGGLGGDTQYF
TGCAGTGCTCCCGGACTAGCGGGGGGATTAGGGGGGGATACGCAGTATTTT